The present entry profiles one TCR beta chain with its context. The specificity of this receptor is unknown. The record has no base qualities; no much larger clone is one base away. The TCR beta CDR3 regions were amplified from the RNA transcripts. The TCR CDR3 was subjected to a first round of RT-PCR using the HTBI primer set and the Qiagen OneStep RT-PCR kit. The libraries were constructed in a second round of multiplex PCR and then size-selected and purified. Libraries were sequenced paired-end with 100 bp reads on an Illumina HiSeq2000. On the study's bioinformatics: SOAPnuke was used to process the raw data, throwing out any read that contained adapters or uncalled bases, had a mean Phred below 15, or lacked an exact constant-primer or identifier match. High-quality paired reads were merged with COPE v1.2.5, and unique nucleotide sequences were defined as clonotypes. Clonotypes were aligned to IMGT TRBV, TRBD and TRBJ reference segments using MiTCR v1.1. The analysis included only V-J combinations with a frequency above 0.0001, which together covered around 99% of the repertoires. A TCS score was defined as the ratio of F50 (clonal expansion) to E x V (chaos), with BLOSUM62-based TCRdist applied between CDR3 peptides within each V-J. Welch's t-statistics and random forest reduced just over 500 V-J features to 10 to 15, which were used in a naive Bayes classifier (R e1071). In-frame beta chains were kept once TCRdb had trimmed the public reads at Q25 with fastp and called clones with MiXCR. Each entry is one CDR3 protein sequence, shown with its most common DNA and genes. These V and J calls derive from TCRdb rather than the authors' analysis. This sample comprises some 350,000 distinct CDR3 sequences, about 13% of them detected only once. The ten largest clones capture roughly 35% of the sample.

This record belongs to a study of T cells in Graves' hyperthyroidism and ophthalmopathy (dated by TCRdb to the late 2010s). For context, the study as a whole: Peripheral blood samples were taken at initial diagnosis, before any treatment was given. Prospective prediction of ophthalmopathy was tested in an independent validation cohort of approximately 19 hyperthyroidism patients and 17 patients who later progressed to ophthalmopathy. In several Graves' hyperthyroidism patients, the study also compared T-cell repertoires from thyroid tissue with T-cell repertoires from blood. A discovery cohort of about a hundred patients, 43 with Graves' ophthalmopathy and approximately 57 with stable Graves' hyperthyroidism, was used to find distinguishing TCR V-J signatures. The paper reports TCR Vbeta CDR3 sequencing of some 140 peripheral blood samples: approximately 41 ophthalmopathy, under 80 hyperthyroidism and 17 progressor patients. The approximately 100 discovery patients were randomly divided into training and test sets at a 7:3 ratio. Following sampling, methimazole starting at 30 mg daily was given to hyperthyroidism patients, and high-dose intravenous methylprednisolone was given to ophthalmopathy patients.

In the ophthalmopathy patients, disease was moderately to severely active, with a Clinical Activity Score of 3 or more, a NOSPECS grade of 4 or more, and a duration of less than 3 months. Exclusion was applied to patients with uncontrolled infections, other autoimmune diseases, pregnancy or lactation. Diagnoses relied on clinical symptoms, serum thyroxine and TRAb, thyroid ultrasound and orbital computed tomography. Ficoll-Paque density gradient centrifugation was used to isolate PBMCs from approximately 11 ml of fresh peripheral blood. Trizol reagent was used to extract total RNA, and RNA quality was then checked on an Agilent 2100 Bioanalyzer. Broader findings and caveats from the paper: In validation, the model predicted progression to ophthalmopathy with 55% to 71% sensitivity and roughly 72% specificity, a median of about six months before onset. Most expanded thyroid clonotypes (frequency above 0.001) were also found in blood, which suggests that blood repertoires may mirror thyroid immune responses. A 13 V-J signature model separated ophthalmopathy from stable hyperthyroidism, with just over 85% sensitivity and roughly 81% specificity in cross-validation and 80%/75% in testing. No statistical method was used to fix the sample size in advance, and group allocation was not hidden from the investigators.

In the germline V gene, CDR1 corresponds to KGHSH and CDR2 to LQKENI. The CDR3 runs 12 amino acids, cysteine and phenylalanine included. Only the CDR3 portion is preserved as DNA: 36 bases, with reading frame beginning at the first base. V is cut by 2 bases and J by 10 bases, and the space between the germline ends is 9 bases. The chain links TRBV18 with TRBJ2-1; the D gene is not confidently resolved. The source of this sequence is a woman aged 40 to 49 with Graves' ophthalmopathy. The sample was blood. CDR3 sequence: CASSPRVGEQFF. The DNA reads TGTGCCAGCTCACCAAGGGTTGGGGAGCAGTTCTTC.